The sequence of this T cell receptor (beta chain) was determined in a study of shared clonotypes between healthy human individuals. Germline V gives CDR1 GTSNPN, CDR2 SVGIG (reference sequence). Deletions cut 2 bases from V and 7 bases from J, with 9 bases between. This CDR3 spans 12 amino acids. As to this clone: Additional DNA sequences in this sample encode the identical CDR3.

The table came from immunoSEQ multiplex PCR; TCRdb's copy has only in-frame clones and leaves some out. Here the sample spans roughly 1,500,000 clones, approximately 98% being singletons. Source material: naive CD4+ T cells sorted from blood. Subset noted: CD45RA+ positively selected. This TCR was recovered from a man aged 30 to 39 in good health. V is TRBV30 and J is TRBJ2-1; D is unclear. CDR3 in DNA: TGTGCCTGGAGTCGTCAAGGGAATGAGCAGTTCTTC. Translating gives CAWSRQGNEQFF.